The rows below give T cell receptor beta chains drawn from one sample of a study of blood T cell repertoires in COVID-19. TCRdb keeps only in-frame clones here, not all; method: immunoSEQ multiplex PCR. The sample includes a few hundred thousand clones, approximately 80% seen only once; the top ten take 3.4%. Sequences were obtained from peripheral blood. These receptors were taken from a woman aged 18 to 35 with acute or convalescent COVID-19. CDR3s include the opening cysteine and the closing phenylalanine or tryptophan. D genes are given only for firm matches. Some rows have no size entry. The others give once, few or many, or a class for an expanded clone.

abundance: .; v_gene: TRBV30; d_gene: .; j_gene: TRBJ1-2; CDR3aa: CAWTIDRNYGYTF; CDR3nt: TGTGCCTGGACTATCGACAGAAACTATGGCTACACCTTC
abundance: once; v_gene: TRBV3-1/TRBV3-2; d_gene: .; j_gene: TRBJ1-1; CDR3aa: CASSQEGGGTEAFF; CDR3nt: TGTGCCAGCAGCCAAGAGGGAGGGGGCACTGAAGCTTTCTTT
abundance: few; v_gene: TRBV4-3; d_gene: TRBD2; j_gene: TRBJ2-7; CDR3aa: CASSQASGSGYEQYF; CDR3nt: TGCGCCAGCAGCCAGGCCAGCGGGAGCGGCTACGAGCAGTACTTC
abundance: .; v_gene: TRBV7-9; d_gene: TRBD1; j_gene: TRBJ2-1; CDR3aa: CASSPGTGFSEQFF; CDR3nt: TGTGCCAGCAGCCCCGGGACAGGGTTTAGTGAGCAGTTCTTC
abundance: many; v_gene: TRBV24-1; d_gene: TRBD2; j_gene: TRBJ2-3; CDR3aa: CATCPSSGSTDTQYF; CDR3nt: TGTGCCACCTGCCCGTCTAGCGGGAGCACAGATACGCAGTATTTT
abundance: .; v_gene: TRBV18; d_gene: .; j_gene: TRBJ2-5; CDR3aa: CASGTGQETQYF; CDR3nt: TGTGCCAGCGGTACAGGGCAAGAGACCCAGTACTTC
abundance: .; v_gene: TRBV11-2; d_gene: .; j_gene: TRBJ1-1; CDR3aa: CASSLTQNTEAFF; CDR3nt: TGTGCCAGCAGCTTAACCCAAAATACAGAAGCTTTCTTT
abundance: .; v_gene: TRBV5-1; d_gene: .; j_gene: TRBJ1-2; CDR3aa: CASSPDLRQAPGYTF; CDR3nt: TGCGCCAGCAGCCCCGATTTAAGACAGGCTCCTGGCTACACCTTC
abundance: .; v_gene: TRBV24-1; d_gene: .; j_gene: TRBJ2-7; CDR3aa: CATSDRQALEQYF; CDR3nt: TGTGCCACCAGTGACAGACAGGCCCTCGAGCAGTACTTC
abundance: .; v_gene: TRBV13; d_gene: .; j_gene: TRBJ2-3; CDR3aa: CASSYRLTDTQYF; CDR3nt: TGTGCCAGCAGCTACCGACTGACAGATACGCAGTATTTT
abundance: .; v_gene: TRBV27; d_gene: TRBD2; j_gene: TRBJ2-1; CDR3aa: CASSWDGTSGSNEQFF; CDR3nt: TGTGCCAGCAGTTGGGACGGGACTAGCGGGAGTAATGAGCAGTTCTTC
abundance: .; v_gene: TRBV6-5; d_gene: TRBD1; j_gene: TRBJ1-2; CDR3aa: CASSLGVTGGGYTF; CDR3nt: TGTGCCAGCAGTTTAGGGGTCACAGGGGGCGGCTACACCTTC
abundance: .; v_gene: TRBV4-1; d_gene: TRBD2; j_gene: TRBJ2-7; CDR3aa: CASSQDVATSGLGYEQYF; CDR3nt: TGCGCCAGCAGCCAAGATGTCGCTACTAGCGGCCTAGGATACGAGCAGTACTTC
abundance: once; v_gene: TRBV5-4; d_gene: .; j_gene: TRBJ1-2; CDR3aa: CASSFGTPLGLWSYTF; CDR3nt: TGTGCCAGCAGCTTTGGGACCCCCTTGGGACTATGGAGCTACACCTTC
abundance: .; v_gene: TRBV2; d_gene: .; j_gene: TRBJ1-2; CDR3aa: CASISLNYGYTF; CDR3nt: TGTGCCAGCATATCCCTAAACTATGGCTACACCTTC
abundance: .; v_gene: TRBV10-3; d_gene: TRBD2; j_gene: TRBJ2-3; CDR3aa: CAISEATSGSVIGTDTQYF; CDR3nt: TGTGCCATCAGTGAGGCTACTAGCGGGAGCGTTATTGGCACAGATACGCAGTATTTT
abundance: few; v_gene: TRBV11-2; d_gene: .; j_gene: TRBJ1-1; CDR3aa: CASSPRGGYTEAFF; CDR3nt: TGTGCCAGCAGCCCTAGGGGGGGTTATACTGAAGCTTTCTTT
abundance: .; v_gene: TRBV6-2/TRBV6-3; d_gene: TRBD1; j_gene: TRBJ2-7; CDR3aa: CASSYETGPSYEQYF; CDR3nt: TGTGCCAGCAGTTACGAGACAGGGCCCTCCTACGAGCAGTACTTC
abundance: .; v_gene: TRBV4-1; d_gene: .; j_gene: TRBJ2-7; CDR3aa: CASSQSSELGGGPYEQYF; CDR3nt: TGCGCCAGCAGCCAATCTTCCGAGCTGGGCGGGGGCCCCTACGAGCAGTACTTC
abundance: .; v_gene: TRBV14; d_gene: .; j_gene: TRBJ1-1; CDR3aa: CASSQLRQNTEAFF; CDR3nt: TGTGCCAGCAGCCAACTCCGACAGAACACTGAAGCTTTCTTT
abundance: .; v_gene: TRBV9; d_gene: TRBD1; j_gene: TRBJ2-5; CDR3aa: CASSGGQGVIQETQYF; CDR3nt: TGTGCCAGCAGCGGGGGACAGGGGGTAATCCAAGAGACCCAGTACTTC
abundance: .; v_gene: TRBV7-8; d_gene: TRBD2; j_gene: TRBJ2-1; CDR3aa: CASSEQLAGGPRPYNEQFF; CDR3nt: TGTGCCAGCAGCGAACAACTAGCGGGGGGCCCGCGCCCCTACAATGAGCAGTTCTTC
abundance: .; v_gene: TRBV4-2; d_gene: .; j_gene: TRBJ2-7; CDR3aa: CASSPTLAISYEQYF; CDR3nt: TGTGCCAGCAGCCCGACCCTAGCGATCTCCTACGAGCAGTACTTC
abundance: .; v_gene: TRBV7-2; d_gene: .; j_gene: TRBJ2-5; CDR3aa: CASSYSGGGQVRGETQYF; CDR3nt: TGTGCCAGCAGCTATTCGGGTGGTGGGCAGGTTCGAGGGGAGACCCAGTACTTC
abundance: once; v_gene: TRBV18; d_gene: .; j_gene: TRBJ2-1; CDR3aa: CASSQGNEQFF; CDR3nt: TGTGCCAGCTCCCAGGGGAATGAGCAGTTCTTC
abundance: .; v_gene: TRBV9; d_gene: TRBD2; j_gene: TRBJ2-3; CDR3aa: CASSPRRLAGSTDTQYF; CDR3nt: TGTGCCAGCAGCCCGCGGCGGCTAGCGGGATCCACAGATACGCAGTATTTT
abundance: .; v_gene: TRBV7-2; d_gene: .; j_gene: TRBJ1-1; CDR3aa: CASSSDGGNTEAFF; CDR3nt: TGTGCCAGCAGCTCCGACGGGGGGAACACTGAAGCTTTCTTT